Below, 18 T cell receptor beta chains from the same sample are listed, as sequenced in a study of cytomegalovirus exposure and HLA in healthy donors. PCR used 60 Vbeta primers and 13 Jbeta primers. TCRdb's table, derived via immunoSEQ multiplex PCR, lists solely in-frame clones and lacks some. This sample carries some 150,000 clones, roughly four fifths of them seen once, and the ten largest clones take around 1.9%. Sequencing was carried out using PBMCs. The receptor source for this set is a woman in her thirties or forties in good health and CMV-seronegative.

The chain joins TRBV7-9 to TRBJ2-3; 7 bases are shared with TRBD1. The germline V gene has CDR1 SEHNR and CDR2 FQNEAQ (reference sequence). V lost 4 bases, J lost 1 base, and 5 bases stayed unmatched. This CDR3 contains 15 residues. The CDR3 here is CASSWFGQGTDTQYF. CDR3 DNA: TGTGCCAGCAGCTGGTTCGGACAGGGCACAGATACGCAGTATTTT.

This sequence joins TRBV7-2 and TRBJ2-7; D might be TRBD1 (5 bases). From germline, CDR1 is SGHTA and CDR2 FQGNSA. The CDR3 runs 13 residues. V was trimmed by 2 bases and J by 4 bases, leaving 9 bases between them. In DNA form, the CDR3 reads TGTGCCAGCAGCTTAACCCAGGGTTACGAGCAGTACTTC. It is translated as CASSLTQGYEQYF.

The rearrangement links TRBV5-1 to TRBJ2-2, with 11 positions matching TRBD2. J was trimmed by 4 bases and V by 0 bases; bases with no gene match: 11. The CDR3 runs to 19 residues. Germline loops: CDR1 SGHRS, CDR2 YFSETQ. The CDR3 DNA sequence: TGCGCCAGCAGCTTGGAGCCGGGACTAGCGGAACGGGGCACCGGGGAGCTGTTTTTT. This sequence encodes CASSLEPGLAERGTGELFF.

This clone showed up just a few times. J is TRBJ1-5 and V is TRBV4-1; 11 bases align to TRBD1. The CDR3 sequence is 19 residues long. CDR1 MGHRA and CDR2 YSYEKL come from the germline V gene. The V gene end was trimmed by 4 bases and the J gene end by 4 bases; junction bases not matched to a gene: 15. CDR3 coding DNA: TGCGCCAGCAGCCCCCTAACCGGGACAGGGGGGGTTGCAAATCAGCCCCAGCATTTT. Translated: CASSPLTGTGGVANQPQHF.

The chain recombines TRBV9 with TRBJ2-7; TRBD1 is a possible D gene (5 bases). CDR3 length: 15 amino acids. Germline loops: CDR1 SGDLS, CDR2 YYNGEE. Trimming removed 2 bases at V and 2 bases at J, with 14 bases between. CDR3 bases: TGTGCCAGCAGCGTTAGTTGGGAAGGGGCCTACGAGCAGTACTTC. Translated: CASSVSWEGAYEQYF. Using reference TRBV9 and TRBJ2-7 for the parts outside the CDR3, the full variable domain is DSGVTQTPKHLITATGQRVTLRCSPRSGDLSVYWYQQSLDQGLQFLIQYYNGEERAKGNILERFSAQQFPDLHSELNLSSLELGDSALYFCASSVSWEGAYEQYFGPGTRLTVT.

This chain joins TRBV4-3 and TRBJ2-3; 11 bases fit TRBD2. Germline CDR1 and CDR2: LGHNA and YSLEER. The J segment lost 8 bases and the V segment lost 0 bases, leaving 7 bases of the junction unmatched. The CDR3 length is 16 residues. CDR3: CASSQDISGRAGTQYF. The CDR3 DNA reads TGCGCCAGCAGCCAAGATATTAGCGGGAGGGCCGGTACGCAGTATTTT.

V usage is TRBV19 and J usage is TRBJ2-4; the match to TRBD2 covers 12 bases. J was trimmed by 9 bases and V by 3 bases; bases with no gene match: 21. The CDR3 totals 20 residues. The germline V gene has CDR1 LNHDA and CDR2 SQIVND (reference sequence). The CDR3 protein is CASSIKGGLAGGGRMRIQYF. Written as DNA, the CDR3 is TGTGCCAGTAGTATTAAAGGTGGTCTAGCGGGAGGGGGAAGGATGCGCATTCAGTACTTC.

This clone was counted a single time. The junction and the germline gene differ at one end; a read error may be behind it. The sample has other DNA sequences that encode this CDR3 too. V is TRBV7-2 and J is TRBJ2-1, with TRBD1 matching over 9 bases. The CDR3 runs to 15 residues. CDR1 and CDR2 from the germline V gene are SGHTA and FQGNSA. As DNA, the CDR3 is TGCGCCAGCACCCAACAGGGGGCACTTTTGGATGAGCAGTTCTTC. Its translation is CASTQQGALLDEQFF.

V is TRBV4-1 and J is TRBJ2-7; 7 bases align to TRBD1. V was clipped by 4 bases and J by 4 bases; unmatched bases: 7. CDR3 length: 14 amino acids. Germline lookup yields CDR1 MGHRA and CDR2 YSYEKL. The CDR3: CASSLELTGYEQYF. In DNA form, the CDR3 reads TGCGCCAGCAGCCTCGAATTGACAGGGTACGAGCAGTACTTC.

The V gene is TRBV5-5, the J gene TRBJ2-6, with TRBD1 as a possible D gene (6 bases). Germline-derived CDR1 and CDR2 are SGHKS and YYEKEE (reference sequence). V shed 5 bases and J shed 1 base, with 13 bases lying between them. The CDR3 is 16 amino acids. The CDR3, as DNA: TGTGCCAGCAGGCATACAGGGTATTCTGGGGCCAACGTCCTGACTTTC. Residues: CASRHTGYSGANVLTF. The full variable domain, with the rest looked up from reference TRBV5-5 and TRBJ2-6, is DAGVTQSPTHLIKTRGQQVTLRCSPISGHKSVSWYQQVLGQGPQFIFQYYEKEERGRGNFPDRFSARQFPNYSSELNVNALLLGDSALYLCASRHTGYSGANVLTFGAGSRLTVL.

This chain links TRBV15 with TRBJ1-6, with 9 bases identical to TRBD1. With V trimmed by 2 bases and J by 3 bases, 8 bases remained unmatched. The CDR3 totals 18 residues. CDR1 and CDR2 (germline): LNHNV, YYDKDF (reference sequence). CDR3 coding DNA: TGTGCCACCAGCAGAACCGGGACAGGGACCTACTATAATTCACCCCTCCACTTT. Translating gives CATSRTGTGTYYNSPLHF.

The V gene is TRBV5-1, the J gene TRBJ2-7, with a possible D match to TRBD1 (6 bases). Between the trimmed V and J ends, which lost 5 bases and 2 bases, there was a span of 11 bases. CDR1 SGHRS and CDR2 YFSETQ come from the germline V gene. The CDR3 is 13 residues long. The CDR3 region has the DNA TGCGCCAGCAGGCCTACAGGGACCTACGAGCAGTACTTC. Translated, it gives CASRPTGTYEQYF.

This clone was picked up a small number of times. The CDR3 region is CASSLQQNEKLFF. Written as DNA, the CDR3 is TGTGCCAGCAGCTTACAACAGAATGAAAAACTGTTTTTT. This chain links TRBV13 with TRBJ1-4; D gene uncertain. The germline V gene has CDR1 PRHDT and CDR2 FYEKMQ (reference sequence). V was trimmed by 2 bases and J by 5 bases, leaving 6 bases between them. The CDR3 has 13 amino acids. Drawing the rest from reference TRBV13 and TRBJ1-4, the complete variable domain is AAGVIQSPRHLIKEKRETATLKCYPIPRHDTVYWYQQGPGQDPQFLISFYEKMQSDKGSIPDRFSAQQFSDYHSELNMSSLELGDSALYFCASSLQQNEKLFFGSGTQLSVL.

This clone was recorded a few times. This sequence joins TRBV7-9 and TRBJ1-3, with 10 bases matching TRBD1. V lost 5 bases to trimming and J lost 7 bases; unmatched junction nucleotides: 5. The V gene's germline CDR1 is SEHNR and CDR2 FQNEAQ (reference sequence). CDR3 size: 14 residues. CDR3 bases: TGTGCCAGCAGCCCGACAGGGGGCGATAACACCATATATTTT. Translation gives CASSPTGGDNTIYF. Filled out from reference TRBV7-9 and TRBJ1-3, the complete variable domain reads DTGVSQNPRHKITKRGQNVTFRCDPISEHNRLYWYRQTLGQGPEFLTYFQNEAQLEKSRLLSDRFSAERPKGSFSTLEIQRTEQGDSAMYLCASSPTGGDNTIYFGEGSWLTVV.

The chain's CDR3 is CASSPNQGSHQPQHF. The CDR3 nucleotides are TGTGCCAGCTCACCAAATCAGGGTTCCCATCAGCCCCAGCATTTT. V usage is TRBV18 and J usage is TRBJ1-5; the D gene is possibly TRBD1 (5 bases). Trimming left V 2 bases short and J 5 bases short, with 13 bases between. CDR3 length equals 15 residues. Per germline, CDR1 KGHSH and CDR2 LQKENI. Complete variable domain (other parts from reference TRBV18 and TRBJ1-5): NAGVMQNPRHLVRRRGQEARLRCSPMKGHSHVYWYRQLPEEGLKFMVYLQKENIIDESGMPKERFSAEFPKEGPSILRIQQVVRGDSAAYFCASSPNQGSHQPQHFGDGTRLSIL.

This rearrangement joins TRBV5-6 to TRBJ2-3; 12 bases are a match to TRBD2. V was pared by 1 base and J by 2 bases, with 2 bases of the junction left unmatched. In germline, CDR1 is SGHDT, CDR2 YYEEEE. The CDR3 has 16 residues. This chain's CDR3 is CASSLRTSGNTDTQYF. CDR3 bases: TGTGCCAGCAGCTTGAGGACTAGCGGGAACACAGATACGCAGTATTTT. The variable domain in full, completed from reference TRBV5-6 and TRBJ2-3, reads DAGVTQSPTHLIKTRGQQVTLRCSPKSGHDTVSWYQQALGQGPQFIFQYYEEEERQRGNFPDRFSGHQFPNYSSELNVNALLLGDSALYLCASSLRTSGNTDTQYFGPGTRLTVL.

This sequence joins TRBV5-1 and TRBJ2-5; TRBD1 matches at 8 bases. This CDR3 contains 14 residues. Looked up from germline, CDR1 is SGHRS and CDR2 is YFSETQ. Trimming removed 5 bases from V and 2 bases from J; junction bases left unmatched: 5. The chain's CDR3 is CASRQNRGQETQYF. The CDR3 DNA sequence: TGCGCCAGCAGACAGAACAGGGGGCAAGAGACCCAGTACTTC.

J is TRBJ2-3 and V is TRBV6-5; 8 bases map to TRBD1. V trimming: 4 bases; J trimming: 2 bases; junction bases outside the gene matches: 5. The CDR3 sequence is 15 residues long. CDR1 MNHEY and CDR2 SVGAGI come from the germline V gene. Here the CDR3 DNA reads TGTGCCAGCAGTTGGACAGGGCCCCCCACAGATACGCAGTATTTT. It specifies CASSWTGPPTDTQYF.